A selection of T cell receptor beta chains follows, all from one sample in a study of T cell changes during pregnancy in multiple sclerosis. Libraries were prepared by immunoSEQ multiplex PCR; TCRdb keeps only in-frame clonotypes and omits some of them. This sample has approximately 23,000 clones; 80% to 90% occur once, and the top ten carry under 9%. This specimen was CD8+ T cells from peripheral blood mononuclear cells, taken in the first trimester of pregnancy. These receptors were taken from a female donor with multiple sclerosis, enrolled in a pregnancy study. CDR3s include the opening cysteine and the closing phenylalanine or tryptophan. D genes are given only for firm matches. For some rows the clone size is stated as once, few or many, or as a class when expanded; others skip it.

clone_size: .; v_call: TRBV5-1; d_call: .; j_call: TRBJ2-1; cdr3_aa: CASSLEGVEQFF; cdr3_nt: TGCGCCAGCAGCTTGGAAGGGGTTGAGCAGTTCTTC
clone_size: .; v_call: TRBV19; d_call: .; j_call: TRBJ2-1; cdr3_aa: CASSIWDWGYNEQFF; cdr3_nt: TGTGCCAGTAGTATTTGGGACTGGGGCTACAATGAGCAGTTCTTC
clone_size: few; v_call: TRBV27; d_call: TRBD1; j_call: TRBJ1-5; cdr3_aa: CASSATGGHSQPQHF; cdr3_nt: TGTGCCAGCAGTGCTACAGGGGGCCATAGTCAGCCCCAGCATTTT
clone_size: .; v_call: TRBV10-3; d_call: TRBD2; j_call: TRBJ2-3; cdr3_aa: CAISLLAGSTDTQYF; cdr3_nt: TGTGCCATCAGTCTCCTAGCGGGGAGCACAGATACGCAGTATTTT
clone_size: .; v_call: TRBV6-1; d_call: .; j_call: TRBJ1-6; cdr3_aa: CASSEEMGRDSPLHF; cdr3_nt: TGTGCCAGCAGTGAAGAAATGGGCAGGGATTCACCCCTCCACTTT
clone_size: .; v_call: TRBV5-4; d_call: TRBD2; j_call: TRBJ2-3; cdr3_aa: CASSLFARGGTDTQYF; cdr3_nt: TGTGCCAGCAGCTTGTTTGCGCGGGGGGGAACAGATACGCAGTATTTT
clone_size: .; v_call: TRBV13; d_call: .; j_call: TRBJ1-6; cdr3_aa: CASSSTGGSYNSPLHF; cdr3_nt: TGTGCCAGCAGCTCGACAGGCGGCTCCTATAATTCACCCCTCCACTTT
clone_size: .; v_call: TRBV7-6; d_call: .; j_call: TRBJ2-1; cdr3_aa: CASSQDQFEQFF; cdr3_nt: TGTGCCAGCAGCCAAGATCAGTTTGAGCAGTTCTTC
clone_size: few; v_call: TRBV7-9; d_call: TRBD1; j_call: TRBJ1-2; cdr3_aa: CASSPPGQGYYGYTF; cdr3_nt: TGTGCCAGCAGCCCTCCGGGACAGGGGTACTATGGCTACACCTTC
clone_size: .; v_call: TRBV2; d_call: .; j_call: TRBJ2-7; cdr3_aa: CASSEREGISYEQYF; cdr3_nt: TGTGCCAGCAGTGAACGGGAAGGCATAAGCTACGAGCAGTACTTC
clone_size: .; v_call: TRBV30; d_call: TRBD1; j_call: TRBJ1-2; cdr3_aa: CVAGDSPFYGYTF; cdr3_nt: TGTGTAGCTGGGGACAGCCCCTTCTATGGCTACACCTTC
clone_size: .; v_call: TRBV4-3; d_call: TRBD1; j_call: TRBJ1-4; cdr3_aa: CASSQGTGNEKLFF; cdr3_nt: TGCGCCAGCAGCCAAGGGACAGGAAATGAAAAACTGTTTTTT
clone_size: .; v_call: TRBV30; d_call: TRBD2; j_call: TRBJ2-1; cdr3_aa: CAWRGLAGAHNEQFF; cdr3_nt: TGTGCCTGGAGAGGGCTAGCGGGAGCTCACAATGAGCAGTTCTTC
clone_size: .; v_call: TRBV5-4; d_call: .; j_call: TRBJ1-2; cdr3_aa: CASSWITGREGYTF; cdr3_nt: TGTGCCAGCAGCTGGATTACAGGGCGAGAAGGCTACACCTTC
clone_size: .; v_call: TRBV7-9; d_call: TRBD2; j_call: TRBJ2-7; cdr3_aa: CASSLAPSGRVYEQYF; cdr3_nt: TGTGCCAGCAGCTTAGCCCCTAGCGGGAGGGTGTACGAGCAGTACTTC
clone_size: .; v_call: TRBV19; d_call: TRBD1; j_call: TRBJ1-5; cdr3_aa: CASSSPTGVSNQPQHF; cdr3_nt: TGTGCCAGTAGTTCCCCTACAGGGGTTAGCAATCAGCCCCAGCATTTT
clone_size: .; v_call: TRBV28; d_call: TRBD1; j_call: TRBJ1-2; cdr3_aa: CASSLTGQGSNYGYTF; cdr3_nt: TGTGCCAGCAGTTTAACGGGACAGGGATCGAACTATGGCTACACCTTC
clone_size: few; v_call: TRBV27; d_call: .; j_call: TRBJ2-5; cdr3_aa: CASSRRNGAQYF; cdr3_nt: TGTGCCAGCTCGCGGAGGAACGGGGCCCAGTACTTC
clone_size: .; v_call: TRBV7-9; d_call: TRBD1; j_call: TRBJ1-2; cdr3_aa: CASSQGDKGASGYTF; cdr3_nt: TGTGCCAGCAGCCAAGGGGACAAGGGGGCATCTGGCTACACCTTC
clone_size: .; v_call: TRBV9; d_call: .; j_call: TRBJ2-7; cdr3_aa: CASSVGLAYEQYF; cdr3_nt: TGTGCCAGCAGCGTAGGTCTAGCTTACGAGCAGTACTTC
clone_size: .; v_call: TRBV5-1; d_call: .; j_call: TRBJ2-7; cdr3_aa: CASSLTGSDQYF; cdr3_nt: TGCGCCAGCAGCTTGACAGGGAGTGATCAGTACTTC
clone_size: .; v_call: TRBV19; d_call: TRBD2; j_call: TRBJ2-1; cdr3_aa: CASSIASGLAGYNEQFF; cdr3_nt: TGTGCCAGTAGTATAGCATCAGGACTAGCGGGATACAATGAGCAGTTCTTC
clone_size: medium-sized; v_call: TRBV10-3; d_call: TRBD1; j_call: TRBJ2-5; cdr3_aa: CAISEGTGDTETQYF; cdr3_nt: TGTGCCATCAGTGAAGGGACAGGGGATACGGAGACCCAGTACTTC
clone_size: .; v_call: TRBV11-3; d_call: TRBD2; j_call: TRBJ2-1; cdr3_aa: CASSSMTSGRAFNEQFF; cdr3_nt: TGTGCCAGCAGCTCTATGACTAGCGGGAGGGCCTTCAATGAGCAGTTCTTC
clone_size: few; v_call: TRBV7-9; d_call: .; j_call: TRBJ2-1; cdr3_aa: CASSLAGDNEQFF; cdr3_nt: TGTGCCAGCAGCTTAGCAGGGGACAATGAGCAGTTCTTC
clone_size: .; v_call: TRBV11-3; d_call: .; j_call: TRBJ2-3; cdr3_aa: CASSLTAGDTQYF; cdr3_nt: TGTGCCAGCAGCCTTACTGCAGGAGATACGCAGTATTTT
clone_size: .; v_call: TRBV6-5; d_call: TRBD1; j_call: TRBJ2-3; cdr3_aa: CASRTGGRTQYF; cdr3_nt: TGTGCCAGCAGGACAGGGGGGAGGACGCAGTATTTT
clone_size: few; v_call: TRBV5-8; d_call: .; j_call: TRBJ2-7; cdr3_aa: CASSSVGGGGYF; cdr3_nt: TGTGCCAGCAGCTCCGTTGGGGGAGGAGGGTACTTC
clone_size: .; v_call: TRBV9; d_call: .; j_call: TRBJ2-7; cdr3_aa: CASSPGVSSYEQYF; cdr3_nt: TGTGCCAGCAGCCCCGGGGTTTCATCCTACGAGCAGTACTTC
clone_size: few; v_call: TRBV27; d_call: TRBD2; j_call: TRBJ2-7; cdr3_aa: CASSLYGLAGGVGEQYF; cdr3_nt: TGTGCCAGCAGTCTTTACGGACTAGCGGGAGGTGTCGGCGAGCAGTACTTC
clone_size: once; v_call: TRBV21-1; d_call: .; j_call: TRBJ2-5; cdr3_aa: CASSKVASGRAETQYF; cdr3_nt: TGTGCCAGCAGCAAAGTAGCTAGCGGGAGGGCTGAGACCCAGTACTTC
clone_size: .; v_call: TRBV7-6; d_call: .; j_call: TRBJ2-1; cdr3_aa: CASSSGSSNEQFF; cdr3_nt: TGTGCCAGCAGCTCGGGGAGTTCCAATGAGCAGTTCTTC
clone_size: .; v_call: TRBV4-3; d_call: .; j_call: TRBJ2-5; cdr3_aa: CASSQEGGAGETQYF; cdr3_nt: TGCGCCAGCAGCCAAGAGGGGGGAGCAGGCGAGACCCAGTACTTC
clone_size: .; v_call: TRBV10-3; d_call: TRBD2; j_call: TRBJ2-1; cdr3_aa: CAISEFNGRSYNEQFF; cdr3_nt: TGTGCCATCAGTGAGTTTAACGGGAGGTCCTACAATGAGCAGTTCTTC
clone_size: .; v_call: TRBV7-9; d_call: .; j_call: TRBJ1-4; cdr3_aa: CASSTLVLSDEKLFF; cdr3_nt: TGTGCCAGCAGCACCCTTGTCCTCTCGGATGAAAAACTGTTTTTT
clone_size: .; v_call: TRBV7-9; d_call: .; j_call: TRBJ1-3; cdr3_aa: CASSPPGQSSGNTIYF; cdr3_nt: TGTGCCAGCAGCCCGCCGGGACAAAGCTCTGGAAACACCATATATTTT
clone_size: .; v_call: TRBV29-1; d_call: TRBD1; j_call: TRBJ2-4; cdr3_aa: CSVVLQGESKNIQYF; cdr3_nt: TGCAGCGTTGTGCTCCAGGGGGAGAGCAAAAACATTCAGTACTTC
clone_size: .; v_call: TRBV7-2; d_call: TRBD2; j_call: TRBJ2-2; cdr3_aa: CASSLVGGGYTGELFF; cdr3_nt: TGTGCCAGCAGCTTAGTTGGCGGGGGGTACACCGGGGAGCTGTTTTTT
clone_size: .; v_call: TRBV7-2; d_call: TRBD1; j_call: TRBJ1-4; cdr3_aa: CASSPDRGNEKLFF; cdr3_nt: TGTGCCAGCAGCCCAGACAGGGGGAATGAAAAACTGTTTTTT
clone_size: .; v_call: TRBV5-1; d_call: .; j_call: TRBJ1-1; cdr3_aa: CASSLVIGSPQHFF; cdr3_nt: TGCGCCAGCAGCTTGGTTATCGGGTCCCCTCAGCATTTCTTT
clone_size: .; v_call: TRBV28; d_call: TRBD1; j_call: TRBJ2-7; cdr3_aa: CASSFGDREWYEQYF; cdr3_nt: TGTGCCAGCAGCTTTGGGGACAGGGAGTGGTACGAGCAGTACTTC
clone_size: .; v_call: TRBV11-3; d_call: TRBD2; j_call: TRBJ2-1; cdr3_aa: CASSPGTSLNEQFF; cdr3_nt: TGTGCCAGCAGCCCCGGGACTAGTCTCAATGAGCAGTTCTTC
clone_size: .; v_call: TRBV2; d_call: .; j_call: TRBJ1-5; cdr3_aa: CASSDMPGGEDYSNQPQHF; cdr3_nt: TGTGCCAGCAGTGATATGCCGGGGGGGGAAGACTATAGCAATCAGCCCCAGCATTTT
clone_size: .; v_call: TRBV12-5; d_call: TRBD1; j_call: TRBJ1-2; cdr3_aa: CASGGTAQIHGYTF; cdr3_nt: TGTGCTAGTGGGGGGACAGCCCAGATCCATGGCTACACCTTC
clone_size: once; v_call: TRBV5-4; d_call: .; j_call: TRBJ2-7; cdr3_aa: CASSSRDTTYEQYF; cdr3_nt: TGTGCCAGCAGCAGCCGGGACACAACCTACGAGCAGTACTTC
clone_size: once; v_call: TRBV7-8; d_call: .; j_call: TRBJ1-4; cdr3_aa: CASSLANRKETNEKLFF; cdr3_nt: TGTGCCAGCAGCTTAGCGAACAGGAAAGAAACTAATGAAAAACTGTTTTTT
clone_size: .; v_call: TRBV7-3; d_call: TRBD2; j_call: TRBJ2-1; cdr3_aa: CASSISGKYNEQFF; cdr3_nt: TGTGCCAGCAGCATTAGCGGGAAATACAATGAGCAGTTCTTC
clone_size: once; v_call: TRBV19; d_call: .; j_call: TRBJ2-1; cdr3_aa: CASSIRLVNEQFF; cdr3_nt: TGTGCCAGTAGTATTAGATTGGTCAATGAGCAGTTCTTC
clone_size: .; v_call: TRBV19; d_call: .; j_call: TRBJ2-3; cdr3_aa: CATQLTDTQYF; cdr3_nt: TGTGCCACCCAACTGACAGATACGCAGTATTTT
clone_size: .; v_call: TRBV7-8; d_call: .; j_call: TRBJ1-2; cdr3_aa: CASSFLTRTENYGYTF; cdr3_nt: TGTGCCAGCAGCTTTCTAACCAGGACAGAAAACTATGGCTACACCTTC
clone_size: .; v_call: TRBV10-3; d_call: TRBD1; j_call: TRBJ1-1; cdr3_aa: CATHRDLQGPTTEEAFF; cdr3_nt: TGTGCCACGCATCGAGATCTACAGGGGCCGACCACTGAAGAAGCTTTCTTT